These T cell receptor beta chains were read from a single sample in a study of shared clonotypes between healthy human individuals. Assay: immunoSEQ multiplex PCR; the TCRdb copy retains only in-frame clones and omits some. The sample lists just over 2,000,000 clones; about 95% were seen once. The sequencing sample was made of naive CD8+ T cells sorted from blood. The receptors were gathered from a young man in good health. The CDR3 runs from the conserved cysteine through the conserved F or W. A D gene is named only where the DNA matches it firmly. The size of a clone is reported for some rows only, either as once, few or many, or as a class for expanded clones.

-	TRBV4-3	-	TRBJ1-1	CASSYTRNTEAFF	TGCGCCAGCAGCTACACCAGGAACACTGAAGCTTTCTTT
-	TRBV27	-	TRBJ2-3	CASTPHVGTDTQYF	TGTGCCAGCACTCCTCATGTTGGCACAGATACGCAGTATTTT
TRBD2	TRBV27	-	TRBJ2-7	CASKAGGSAYEQYF	TGTGCCAGCAAAGCGGGAGGTAGCGCCTACGAGCAGTACTTC
-	TRBV4-2	-	TRBJ1-3	CASSLMTGSGNTIYF	TGTGCCAGCAGCCTCATGACAGGCTCTGGAAACACCATATATTTT
-	TRBV27	-	TRBJ2-1	CASSLFAAESSYNEQFF	TGTGCCAGCAGTTTATTTGCGGCGGAGAGCTCCTACAATGAGCAGTTCTTC
TRBD1	TRBV9	-	TRBJ1-5	CASSVGQGDGQPQHF	TGTGCCAGCAGCGTTGGACAGGGGGATGGTCAGCCCCAGCATTTT
TRBD1	TRBV9	-	TRBJ1-2	CASSSGADRGRSGYTF	TGTGCCAGCAGCTCAGGGGCGGACAGGGGGCGGTCGGGCTACACCTTC
TRBD1	TRBV11-3	-	TRBJ1-6	CASSLEDRGSYNSPLHF	TGTGCCAGCAGCTTAGAAGACAGGGGCTCCTATAATTCACCCCTCCACTTT
TRBD1	TRBV25-1	-	TRBJ1-4	CASSEGDREEKLFF	TGTGCCAGCAGTGAAGGCGACAGGGAGGAAAAACTGTTTTTT
-	TRBV5-4	once	TRBJ2-7	CASSWRTSYEQYF	TGTGCCAGCAGTTGGCGGACCTCCTACGAGCAGTACTTC
-	TRBV11-2	-	TRBJ1-3	CASSLVGEESSGNTIYF	TGTGCCAGCAGCTTAGTAGGTGAGGAGAGCTCTGGAAACACCATATATTTT
-	TRBV10-3	-	TRBJ1-2	CATRTPNDGSNYGYTF	TGTGCCACCCGAACCCCGAACGACGGTTCAAACTATGGCTACACCTTC
-	TRBV19	-	TRBJ2-7	CASSTDAWEQYF	TGTGCCAGTAGTACGGACGCGTGGGAGCAGTACTTC
-	TRBV7-9	-	TRBJ2-1	CASSTFLGGTNEQFF	TGTGCCAGCAGCACTTTTTTGGGGGGGACAAATGAGCAGTTCTTC
TRBD2	TRBV4-1	-	TRBJ2-5	CASSQGSGLQETQYF	TGCGCCAGCAGCCAAGGCTCGGGACTACAAGAGACCCAGTACTTC
-	TRBV11-2	-	TRBJ2-1	CASSINAGASYNEQFF	TGTGCCAGCAGCATAAATGCAGGGGCCTCCTACAATGAGCAGTTCTTC
-	TRBV11-2	-	TRBJ2-2	CASSFQAGNTGELFF	TGTGCCAGCAGCTTCCAGGCGGGGAACACCGGGGAGCTGTTTTTT
TRBD1	TRBV11-2	-	TRBJ2-5	CASSPARQGPYKTQYF	TGTGCCAGCAGCCCCGCTCGACAGGGCCCGTATAAGACCCAGTACTTC
-	TRBV5-6	-	TRBJ2-1	CASSPGRNSYNEQFF	TGTGCCAGCAGCCCCGGGAGAAACTCCTACAATGAGCAGTTCTTC
-	TRBV13	-	TRBJ1-1	CASSLGEGSTEAFF	TGTGCCAGCAGCTTAGGCGAAGGGTCCACTGAAGCTTTCTTT
-	TRBV27	-	TRBJ2-7	CASSSGTAGIHEQYF	TGTGCCAGCAGTTCCGGAACCGCAGGGATCCACGAGCAGTACTTC
TRBD1	TRBV7-9	-	TRBJ1-1	CASSLSGDSPITEAFF	TGTGCCAGCAGCTTATCCGGGGACAGCCCAATCACTGAAGCTTTCTTT
-	TRBV6-5	-	TRBJ2-2	CASSYSTTGELFF	TGTGCCAGCAGTTACTCGACGACCGGGGAGCTGTTTTTT
-	TRBV9	-	TRBJ1-1	CASSAAGRMDTEAFF	TGTGCCAGCAGCGCGGCGGGGCGCATGGACACTGAAGCTTTCTTT
TRBD2	TRBV7-9	once	TRBJ2-7	CASNLDGGTSGNLQYF	TGTGCCAGCAACTTAGATGGGGGGACTAGTGGGAACCTCCAGTACTTC
-	TRBV2	-	TRBJ2-7	CASSHYEQYF	TGTGCCAGCTCCCATTACGAGCAGTACTTC
-	TRBV25-1	-	TRBJ1-1	CASSYTGVAFF	TGTGCCAGCAGTTATACAGGAGTAGCTTTCTTT
TRBD1	TRBV10-2	-	TRBJ2-1	CASSGGQGGGQFF	TGCGCCAGCAGCGGGGGACAGGGGGGTGGACAGTTCTTC
-	TRBV4-1	-	TRBJ2-7	CASSLRPGLNEQYF	TGCGCCAGCAGCCTTAGACCAGGGTTGAACGAGCAGTACTTC
-	TRBV7-9	once	TRBJ2-7	CASSLFSRDEQYF	TGTGCCAGCAGCTTATTTTCCCGGGACGAGCAGTACTTC
-	TRBV5-5	-	TRBJ1-6	CASSLEGTEVGFSPLHF	TGTGCCAGCAGCTTGGAAGGGACGGAGGTTGGCTTTTCACCCCTCCACTTT
TRBD1	TRBV28	-	TRBJ2-7	CASSQTDRVYEQYF	TGTGCCAGCAGTCAAACGGACAGGGTCTACGAGCAGTACTTC
-	TRBV5-4	-	TRBJ2-7	CASSLMSGDEQYF	TGTGCCAGCAGCTTGATGTCAGGGGACGAGCAGTACTTC
TRBD1	TRBV7-9	-	TRBJ2-7	CASSPDRGTYEQYF	TGTGCCAGCAGCCCGGACAGGGGTACCTACGAGCAGTACTTC
-	TRBV19	-	TRBJ2-2	CASSIDAGITGELFF	TGTGCCAGTAGTATAGACGCAGGGATCACCGGGGAGCTGTTTTTT
-	TRBV7-2	-	TRBJ2-1	CASSLVEGADNEQFF	TGTGCCAGCAGCTTAGTGGAAGGGGCGGACAATGAGCAGTTCTTC
TRBD1	TRBV4-3	-	TRBJ2-3	CASSQVGGVVTDTQYF	TGCGCCAGCAGCCAAGTAGGGGGCGTAGTAACAGATACGCAGTATTTT
-	TRBV28	once	TRBJ2-5	CASSWDSRETQYF	TGTGCCAGCAGTTGGGACTCTAGAGAGACCCAGTACTTC
-	TRBV27	-	TRBJ2-3	CASSFWGDSDTQYF	TGTGCCAGCAGTTTTTGGGGCGATTCAGATACGCAGTATTTT
-	TRBV13	-	TRBJ2-7	CASSHRVRGSYEQYF	TGTGCCAGCAGCCATAGGGTTAGGGGTTCCTACGAGCAGTACTTC
-	TRBV9	-	TRBJ2-7	CASSLRQNTYEQYF	TGTGCCAGCAGCCTCCGACAGAACACCTACGAGCAGTACTTC
TRBD1	TRBV9	-	TRBJ2-7	CASSVAGGDYEQYF	TGTGCCAGCAGCGTAGCAGGGGGCGATTACGAGCAGTACTTC
-	TRBV30	-	TRBJ1-5	CAWSPQGDQPQHF	TGTGCCTGGAGTCCCCAGGGAGATCAGCCCCAGCATTTT
TRBD1	TRBV27	-	TRBJ2-1	CASSVTGGLDEQFF	TGTGCCAGCAGTGTGACAGGGGGCTTAGATGAGCAGTTCTTC
TRBD1	TRBV2	-	TRBJ2-3	CASSERDRVPDTQYF	TGTGCCAGCAGTGAAAGGGACAGGGTACCAGATACGCAGTATTTT